This entry lists 28 T cell receptor beta chains sequenced from one sample in a study of OX40 agonist ivuxolimab in advanced cancers. Assay used: immunoSEQ multiplex PCR; TCRdb lists only in-frame clones, some missing. The data contain tens of thousands of clones, around 84% of them singletons. The source was CD4+ or CD8+ T cells sorted from blood, collected in a trial of the OX40 agonist ivuxolimab. The receptors originated from an adult with an advanced solid tumor such as melanoma, head and neck, liver or kidney cancer.

J is TRBJ2-7 and V is TRBV5-4; 8 bases are shared with TRBD1. The CDR3 is 16 amino acids. Germline CDR1 reads SGHNT; CDR2 reads YYREEE (reference sequence). The ends lost 3 bases at V and 3 bases at J; junction bases unmatched: 11. The chain's CDR3 is CASSSTGAETLYEQYF. CDR3 bases: TGTGCCAGCAGCTCGACAGGGGCCGAGACCCTCTACGAGCAGTACTTC.

The rearrangement joins TRBV30 to TRBJ1-2; no clear D. CDR3 length: 14 amino acids. The germline V gene encodes CDR1 GTSNPN and CDR2 SVGIG (reference sequence). Trimming stripped 1 base from V and 7 bases from J, with 16 bases between. The CDR3 spells CAWSDWASVAGYTF. The CDR3 DNA is TGTGCCTGGAGTGATTGGGCCAGCGTAGCTGGCTACACCTTC.

The genes are TRBV2 and TRBJ1-5, with 10 bases identical to TRBD1. With 6 bases clipped from V and 6 bases from J, the junction kept 11 bases outside the gene matches. The CDR3 has 16 residues. Germline V CDR1 and CDR2: SNHLY, FYNNEI. The CDR3 sequence: CASRRDRGGGSQPQHF. For the CDR3, the DNA is TGTGCCAGCAGACGGGACAGGGGAGGGGGAAGTCAGCCCCAGCATTTT.

J is TRBJ2-1 and V is TRBV6-5; TRBD2 matches at 11 bases. From germline, CDR1 is MNHEY and CDR2 SVGAGI. The CDR3 loop spans 13 amino acids. Losses at the gene ends were 5 bases for V and 12 bases for J; bases not matched to a gene: 6. CDR3 sequence: CASSTFSGRGQFF. Here the CDR3 DNA reads TGTGCCAGCAGTACCTTTAGCGGGAGGGGGCAGTTCTTC.

Of note for this clone: As the CDR3 is not closed by the conserved phenylalanine or tryptophan, this likely results from a read error. The genes are TRBV7-8 and TRBJ1-2, with D possibly matching TRBD1 (6 bases). The CDR3 contains 15 residues. Germline CDR1 is SGHVS and CDR2 is FQNEAQ. Between the trimmed V and J ends, which lost 2 bases and 5 bases, there was a span of 15 bases. The CDR3 sequence is CASSLTTGAIYGYTL. Here the CDR3 DNA reads TGTGCCAGCAGCTTAACCACGGGGGCAATTTATGGCTACACCCTC.

V is TRBV11-2 and J is TRBJ1-1; TRBD1 aligns across 7 bases. The CDR3 runs 16 residues. Germline CDR1 and CDR2: SGHAT and FQNNGV. V shed 5 bases and J 4 bases; nucleotides not matched to a gene: 13. In DNA, the CDR3 is TGTGCCAGCAGCCCAGGACAGGCGGCGGGGGGCACTGAAGCTTTCTTT. Its translation is CASSPGQAAGGTEAFF.

The rearrangement uses TRBV28 and TRBJ2-1; 8 nucleotides agree with TRBD1. Trimming cost V 3 bases and J 10 bases; bases outside gene matches: 14. There are 16 residues in the CDR3. Looked up from germline, CDR1 is MDHEN and CDR2 is SYDVKM. The chain's CDR3 is CASSFLTGAANIEQFF. CDR3 nucleotides: TGTGCCAGCAGTTTCCTGACAGGGGCCGCTAACATCGAGCAGTTCTTC.

V usage is TRBV19 and J usage is TRBJ2-6; D is ambiguous. Trimming removed 1 base at V and 4 bases at J, with 8 bases between. Germline CDR1 is LNHDA and CDR2 is SQIVND (reference sequence). This CDR3 comprises 15 residues. The CDR3 region has the DNA TGTGCCAGTAGTATAGTCAGCCCCGGGGCCAACGTCCTGACTTTC. Translating it yields CASSIVSPGANVLTF.

CDR3 amino acids: CASSSRTGGAQETQYF. DNA of the CDR3: TGTGCCAGCAGCTCTCGGACAGGGGGGGCCCAAGAGACCCAGTACTTC. V usage is TRBV5-4 and J usage is TRBJ2-5; the match to TRBD1 covers 10 bases. Losses at the gene ends were 3 bases for V and 1 base for J; bases not matched to a gene: 6. The CDR3 is 16 amino acids. Germline V gene data show CDR1 as SGHNT and CDR2 as YYREEE (reference sequence).

This chain links TRBV14 with TRBJ2-1, with TRBD2 matching 7 bases. The CDR3 runs to 14 residues. In germline, CDR1 is SGHDN, CDR2 FVKESK. V dropped 3 bases and J dropped 4; count of bases not matched to a gene: 3. The CDR3 sequence: CASSQTSRYNEQFF. CDR3 in DNA: TGTGCCAGCAGCCAGACTAGCCGATACAATGAGCAGTTCTTC.

This clone was seen only a few times. The CDR3: CASSSGQGYSTGELFF. The CDR3 region has the DNA TGTGCCAGCAGCTCGGGACAGGGGTATAGCACCGGGGAGCTGTTTTTT. V and J are TRBV5-4 and TRBJ2-2; 10 nucleotides match TRBD1. This CDR3 spans 16 amino acids. Per the germline V gene, CDR1 is SGHNT and CDR2 is YYREEE (reference sequence). Trimming cost V 3 bases and J 4 bases; bases outside gene matches: 6.

The count of this clone is one. This rearrangement joins TRBV10-3 to TRBJ1-1; a weak D match, TRBD1 (6 bases). Germline CDR1 ENHRY, CDR2 SYGVKD. This CDR3 is 15 amino acids long. The V end lost 3 bases, the J end lost 4 bases, and 15 bases lay between the germline ends. The CDR3, as DNA: TGTGCCATCAGTGAACGGACCGGGGGCACCACTGAAGCTTTCTTT. Translated: CAISERTGGTTEAFF.

The rearrangement joins TRBV7-9 to TRBJ2-7, with D perhaps matching TRBD2 (6 bases). The V and J ends lost 4 bases and 1 base respectively, with 11 bases between them. From germline, CDR1 is SEHNR and CDR2 FQNEAQ (reference sequence). The CDR3 is made up of 14 amino acids. The CDR3 nucleotides read TGTGCCAGCAGCTCCACGACTAGTTCCTACGAGCAGTACTTC. It translates to CASSSTTSSYEQYF.

V gene TRBV6-6 combines with J gene TRBJ2-1, with a tentative D call TRBD1 (5 bases). CDR3 length: 15 residues. V shed 2 bases and J shed 6 bases, with 14 bases lying between them. Germline V lookup: CDR1 MNHNY, CDR2 SVGAGI (reference sequence). This CDR3 is CASSYSRVGPNEQFF. The CDR3 DNA is TGTGCCAGCAGTTACAGCAGGGTAGGCCCCAATGAGCAGTTCTTC.

The chain uses TRBV5-8 and TRBJ1-5; 11 nucleotides align to TRBD1. Germline-derived CDR1 and CDR2 are SGHTS and YDEGEE. Unmatched junction bases numbered 4, after V lost 4 bases and J lost 4 bases. This CDR3 region has 15 residues. Written as DNA, the CDR3 is TGTGCCAGCAGCACGGGGACAGGGGGTAATCAGCCCCAGCATTTT. Residues: CASSTGTGGNQPQHF.

In nucleotides, the CDR3 is TGTGCCACCAGCAGAGATTTTGGCCGTACGCAGTATTTT. Translation gives CATSRDFGRTQYF. This chain uses TRBV15 with TRBJ2-3; D is unclear. V lost 0 bases and J lost 8, with 9 bases in between. CDR3 length equals 13 residues. Germline V lookup: CDR1 LNHNV, CDR2 YYDKDF (reference sequence).

CDR3 nucleotide sequence: TGTGCCAGCAGTGGCCGGGGCCAAGAGACCCAGTACTTC. This translates into CASSGRGQETQYF. This chain joins TRBV2 and TRBJ2-5; weak D call: TRBD2 (5 bases). Trimming cost V 4 bases and J 1 base, with 7 bases left between them. This CDR3 is built from 13 residues. From germline, CDR1 is SNHLY and CDR2 FYNNEI. The whole variable domain, filled in from reference TRBV2 and TRBJ2-5, reads EPEVTQTPSHQVTQMGQEVILRCVPISNHLYFYWYRQILGQKVEFLVSFYNNEISEKSEIFDDQFSVERPDGSNFTLKIRSTKLEDSAMYFCASSGRGQETQYFGPGTRLLVL.

The rearrangement uses TRBV2 and TRBJ1-5, with D hard to call. The CDR3 runs to 14 residues. From germline, CDR1 is SNHLY and CDR2 FYNNEI. V lost 1 base and J lost 6, with 10 bases in between. The CDR3, as DNA: TGTGCCAGCAGTGAAGAAGGGAGAGGTCAGCCCCAGCATTTT. It specifies CASSEEGRGQPQHF.

The chain recombines TRBV5-1 with TRBJ2-5; D may match TRBD1 or TRBD2 (5 bases each). Trimming removed 2 bases from V and 7 bases from J, with 18 bases in between. Germline CDR1 reads SGHRS; CDR2 reads YFSETQ. This CDR3 region has 15 residues. The CDR3 spells CASSFGTLKGGTQYF. For the CDR3, the DNA is TGCGCCAGCAGCTTCGGGACCCTCAAAGGCGGGACCCAGTACTTC.

This chain joins TRBV11-2 and TRBJ2-3; perhaps TRBD2 as D (6 bases). V dropped 5 bases and J dropped 8 bases, with 17 bases sitting between them. CDR1 and CDR2 from the germline V gene are SGHAT and FQNNGV. This CDR3 is built from 14 residues. This CDR3 reads CASSRTTSGGTQYF. The CDR3, as DNA: TGTGCCAGCAGCCGCACGACTAGTGGCGGTACGCAGTATTTT.

The chain has TRBV5-1 and TRBJ2-1; the match to TRBD2 covers 11 bases. From germline, CDR1 is SGHRS and CDR2 YFSETQ. V lost 0 bases, J lost 10 bases, and 3 bases stayed unmatched. The CDR3 is 14 residues long. The CDR3 DNA sequence: TGCGCCAGCAGCTTGGTCGCTAGCGGGAGGGAGCAGTTCTTC. It yields the protein CASSLVASGREQFF.

The chain combines TRBV30 with TRBJ1-3; the D is unclear. The germline V gene has CDR1 GTSNPN and CDR2 SVGIG (reference sequence). V lost 0 bases and J 11 bases, leaving 17 bases between the germline ends. This CDR3 contains 14 residues. DNA for the CDR3: TGTGCCTGGAGTGTAGTGCTAGGCGACGTCGCCATATATTTT. This gives the protein CAWSVVLGDVAIYF. Complete variable domain (other parts from reference TRBV30 and TRBJ1-3): SQTIHQWPATLVQPVGSPLSLECTVEGTSNPNLYWYRQAAGRGLQLLFYSVGIGQISSEVPQNLSASRPQDRQFILSSKKLLLSDSGFYLCAWSVVLGDVAIYFGEGSWLTVV.

The chain recombines TRBV5-1 with TRBJ2-3; D is possibly TRBD1 (6 bases). The CDR3 has 13 amino acids. Germline V gene data show CDR1 as SGHRS and CDR2 as YFSETQ. V dropped 5 bases and J dropped 5 bases, with 12 bases sitting between them. The CDR3 region has the DNA TGCGCCAGCAGGCCAGGGGTTCGAGATACGCAGTATTTT. Protein product: CASRPGVRDTQYF.

This clone was observed a handful of times. The chain uses TRBV6-6 and TRBJ1-3; unclear D gene. V shed 5 bases and J shed 3 bases, with 11 bases lying between them. The CDR3 has 14 residues. Germline V CDR1 and CDR2: MNHNY, SVGAGI (reference sequence). The CDR3 sequence: CASSMGRSGNTIYF. The CDR3 DNA reads as TGTGCCAGCAGTATGGGGAGAAGTGGAAACACCATATATTTT.

The chain is built from TRBV2 and TRBJ1-1; D not certain. The V end was cut by 4 bases, the J end by 4 bases, with 10 bases between. This CDR3 spans 13 amino acids. Germline assignment: CDR1 SNHLY and CDR2 FYNNEI. CDR3 coding DNA: TGTGCCAGCAGTGTTCATGTGGGCACTGAAGCTTTCTTT. It yields the protein CASSVHVGTEAFF.

This chain uses TRBV5-1 with TRBJ2-7; D not certain. Between the trimmed V and J ends, which lost 3 bases and 2 bases, there was a span of 15 bases. The CDR3 runs to 15 residues. Germline V gene data show CDR1 as SGHRS and CDR2 as YFSETQ. CDR3 sequence (DNA): TGCGCCAGCAGCTATACGATTGGTGCCCCCTACGAGCAGTACTTC. Translating gives CASSYTIGAPYEQYF.

The chain combines TRBV30 with TRBJ2-3, with D possibly matching TRBD1 (6 bases). The CDR3 runs to 12 residues. Germline V lookup: CDR1 GTSNPN, CDR2 SVGIG (reference sequence). Between the trimmed V and J ends, which lost 0 bases and 7 bases, there was a span of 8 bases. CDR3 bases: TGTGCCTGGAGTGTACAGGGTAATACGCAGTATTTT. This codes for CAWSVQGNTQYF. Variable domain in full (rest from reference TRBV30 and TRBJ2-3): SQTIHQWPATLVQPVGSPLSLECTVEGTSNPNLYWYRQAAGRGLQLLFYSVGIGQISSEVPQNLSASRPQDRQFILSSKKLLLSDSGFYLCAWSVQGNTQYFGPGTRLTVL.

The V gene is TRBV11-3, the J gene TRBJ2-7; TRBD1 agrees at 9 bases. V dropped 6 bases and J dropped 6; count of bases not matched to a gene: 3. Germline CDR1 is SGHNT and CDR2 is YENEEA. The CDR3 length is 12 residues. The CDR3 DNA is TGTGCCAGCAGTTGGGGACAGGGCGAGCAGTACTTC. Its translation: CASSWGQGEQYF.